This TCR beta chain was captured in a study of technical replicates of blood from a handful of donors (dated by TCRdb to about 2017). For this clone: Its antigen is not yet known. One base away there is no much larger clone; base qualities are not given.

The CDR3 holds 14 amino acids from the cysteine to the phenylalanine. The sequence is cut down to CDR3 DNA, 42 bases in frame from base 1. CDR1 and CDR2, looked up from the germline V gene, are SGHRS and YFSETQ. The germline V end is reduced by 3 bases and the J end by 7 bases; junction bases left unmatched: 4. Libraries were built with the immunoSEQ multiplex PCR assay. TCRdb obtained this table from immuneACCESS and retained in-frame rearrangements with V and J assigned. These tables miss some clones; where compared with another copy, unresolved V genes account for less than half of the shortfall, and the remainder is unexplained. This sample has around 84,000 clones in its table, and almost 98% of those were observed once. The leading ten clones occupy over 0.15% of the sample.

The sequence joins TRBV5-1 to TRBJ1-4, with 9 junctional bases fitting TRBD1. The receptor's source is a human donor in good health. Sequenced: T cells isolated from PBMCs. The CDR3 in this case is CASSYRGLFEKLFF. The DNA sequence is as follows: TGCGCCAGCAGCTACAGGGGGCTATTTGAAAAACTGTTTTTT.